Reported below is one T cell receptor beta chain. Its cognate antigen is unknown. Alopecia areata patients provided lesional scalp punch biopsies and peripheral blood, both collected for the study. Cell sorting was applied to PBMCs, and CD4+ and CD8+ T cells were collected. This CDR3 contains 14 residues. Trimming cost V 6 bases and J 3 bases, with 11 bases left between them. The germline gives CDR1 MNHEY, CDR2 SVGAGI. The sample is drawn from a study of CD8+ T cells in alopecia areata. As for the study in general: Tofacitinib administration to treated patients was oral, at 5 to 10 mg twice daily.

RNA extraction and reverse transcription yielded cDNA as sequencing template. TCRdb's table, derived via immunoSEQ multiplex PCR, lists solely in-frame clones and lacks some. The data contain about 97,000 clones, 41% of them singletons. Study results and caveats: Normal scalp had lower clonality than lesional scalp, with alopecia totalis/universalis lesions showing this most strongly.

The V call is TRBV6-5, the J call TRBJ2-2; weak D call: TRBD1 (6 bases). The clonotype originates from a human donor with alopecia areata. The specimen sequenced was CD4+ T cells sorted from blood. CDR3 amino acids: CASRTTGYTGELFF. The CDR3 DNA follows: TGTGCCAGCAGAACCACAGGGTACACCGGGGAGCTGTTTTTT.